This TCR beta chain was identified in a study of T-cell reconstitution after alpha-beta-depleted transplantation in children. In its sample, this clonotype was seen a few times. TCRbeta library construction was performed incorporating unique molecular identifiers. Via MiXCR, TCRdb re-called the PCR reads, giving one row per CDR3 protein. The top ten clones hold 5% to 6.5% of a sample with around 380,000 distinct CDR3 sequences, 11% of them seen once. Germline V gene data show CDR1 as SGHRS and CDR2 as YFSETQ. With 0 bases clipped from V and 7 bases from J, the junction kept 4 bases outside the gene matches. The CDR3 totals 15 residues.

The source is a human donor who donated a stem cell graft to a child with acute myeloid leukemia. The chain combines TRBV5-1 with TRBJ2-1; 10 positions match TRBD2. The sample in question was PBMCs from the stem cell graft donor, obtained from the stem cell graft. CDR3 nucleotides: TGCGCCAGCAGCTTGGAAGCGGGGGGGCGGAATGAGCAGTTCTTC. It specifies CASSLEAGGRNEQFF.